This TCR beta chain was recorded in a study of cytomegalovirus exposure and HLA in healthy donors. The V end lost 2 bases, the J end lost 5 bases, and 10 bases lay between the germline ends. Germline V CDR1 and CDR2: MNHNY, SVGAGI (reference sequence). This CDR3 comprises 14 residues. 60 Vbeta and 13 Jbeta primers were used in PCR. Using immunoSEQ multiplex PCR, the repertoire was profiled, and TCRdb retains in-frame clones only, with some absent. This table has 100,000 to 150,000 clones, roughly four fifths appearing once. The receptor's source is a girl aged 2-9 years in good health and CMV-seronegative. The V and J genes are TRBV6-6 and TRBJ2-1; D not certain. Sequenced: PBMCs. The CDR3 region has the DNA TGTGCCAGCAGTTACGGTCAGTCGAACAATGAGCAGTTCTTC. It yields the protein CASSYGQSNNEQFF.